This T cell receptor (beta chain) was observed in a study of OX40 agonist ivuxolimab in advanced cancers. Study-wide background: Patient treatment consisted of intravenous ivuxolimab administration every 2 weeks at 0.01 to 10 mg/kg. Whole-study results and caveats: CD4+ and CD8+ T cells in blood underwent clonal expansion by week 6 at 0.1 to 3.0 mg/kg.

A remark on this clone: Its antigen remains unknown. This sample also contains other DNA sequences that code for the same CDR3.

The germline CDR1 and CDR2 sequences are SNHLY and FYNNEI. V was clipped by 5 bases and J by 4 bases; unmatched bases: 5. CDR3 length equals 15 residues. The method was immunoSEQ multiplex PCR; TCRdb's version includes in-frame clones alone and lacks a portion of them. Of 70,000 to 95,000 clones in the sample, over 75% were seen once. The chain joins TRBV2 to TRBJ2-1; TRBD2 matches 10 bases. The material sequenced was CD4+ or CD8+ T cells sorted from blood, taken in a trial of the OX40 agonist ivuxolimab. This clonotype originated in an adult with an advanced solid tumor such as melanoma, head and neck, liver or kidney cancer. Here the CDR3 DNA reads TGTGCCAGCAGTTTCGGACTAGCGGATTACAATGAGCAGTTCTTC. It specifies CASSFGLADYNEQFF.